The entry that follows covers one TCR beta chain sequence. The sample is drawn from a study of blood T cell repertoires in COVID-19. On the study more broadly: PBMCs, B-cell-depleted T cells, or T cells were the source of the cDNA or gDNA that made up the material.

Seattle cases were enrolled at active infection and followed longitudinally. Authors' methods: Estimation of nucleated cell counts was performed using reference gene primer amplification. The assay was immunoSEQ multiplex PCR, and TCRdb's table has in-frame clones only and misses some. The V and J calls and clone size are taken from that table; D and trimming were inferred from the DNA. This sample has 85,000 to 130,000 clones, with about 82% found just once. Trimming shortened V by 3 bases and J by 1 base, and 12 bases separated the two germline ends. The CDR3 covers 15 residues. Germline CDR1 KGHSH, CDR2 LQKENI.

The source of this sequence is a man older than 75 with COVID-19, enrolled during active disease. The V call is TRBV18, the J call TRBJ1-2; D possibly corresponds to TRBD1 (5 bases). Sequences were obtained from peripheral blood. CDR3 in amino acids: CASSPPGLRNYGYTF. The CDR3, as DNA: TGTGCCAGCTCACCCCCAGGGTTACGTAACTATGGCTACACCTTC. Based on the CDR3 plus reference TRBV18 and TRBJ1-2, the full variable domain is NAGVMQNPRHLVRRRGQEARLRCSPMKGHSHVYWYRQLPEEGLKFMVYLQKENIIDESGMPKERFSAEFPKEGPSILRIQQVVRGDSAAYFCASSPPGLRNYGYTFGSGTRLTVV.